A single sample gave rise to the 12 T cell receptor beta chains below, sequenced in a study of blood T cell repertoires in COVID-19. Clones were read by immunoSEQ multiplex PCR, and TCRdb kept only the in-frame ones, dropping some. The data hold 70,000 to 85,000 clones, with 70% to 90% observed a single time. Sequenced input: peripheral blood. The receptors here all came from a man between 65 and 85 years old with active or convalescent COVID-19.

The rearrangement joins TRBV11-3 to TRBJ2-3, with 9 positions matching TRBD1. Germline-derived CDR1 and CDR2 are SGHNT and YENEEA. Losses at the gene ends were 4 bases for V and 6 bases for J; bases not matched to a gene: 5. CDR3 size: 14 residues. The CDR3 sequence is CASSSRQGVDTQYF. The CDR3 DNA follows: TGTGCCAGCAGCTCGAGACAGGGGGTGGATACGCAGTATTTT.

The chain couples TRBV9 to TRBJ1-1; no definite D call. V was shortened by 0 bases and J by 2 bases, with 5 bases between the two germline ends. CDR3 size: 13 residues. Germline CDR1 and CDR2: SGDLS and YYNGEE. Written as DNA, the CDR3 is TGTGCCAGCAGCGTAGCTACCAACACTGAAGCTTTCTTT. Its translation is CASSVATNTEAFF.

The chain joins TRBV5-6 to TRBJ1-1, with D possibly TRBD1 on 6 matching bases. The CDR3 totals 14 residues. V shed 4 bases and J shed 10 bases, with 20 bases lying between them. Per the germline V gene, CDR1 is SGHDT and CDR2 is YYEEEE. This CDR3 reads CASSDGTPNTRAFF. The CDR3 DNA follows: TGTGCCAGCAGCGACGGGACACCCAACACTCGAGCTTTCTTT. The variable domain in full, with the rest retrieved from reference TRBV5-6 and TRBJ1-1, is DAGVTQSPTHLIKTRGQQVTLRCSPKSGHDTVSWYQQALGQGPQFIFQYYEEEERQRGNFPDRFSGHQFPNYSSELNVNALLLGDSALYLCASSDGTPNTRAFFGQGTRLTVV.

V is TRBV5-1 and J is TRBJ2-1, with a tentative D call TRBD1 (5 bases). This CDR3 comprises 15 residues. The ends were cut back, 2 bases at V and 0 bases at J, with 9 bases in the middle. Per germline, CDR1 SGHRS and CDR2 YFSETQ. The DNA of the CDR3 is TGCGCCAGCAGCTTCGACAGTGGCTCCTACAATGAGCAGTTCTTC. Translation: CASSFDSGSYNEQFF.

In regard to this clone: This sample includes further DNA sequences coding for the same CDR3. This rearrangement joins TRBV2 to TRBJ2-6, with 7 positions matching TRBD1. The ends lost 4 bases at V and 0 bases at J; junction bases unmatched: 0. The germline V gene encodes CDR1 SNHLY and CDR2 FYNNEI. The CDR3 extends over 15 amino acids. CDR3: CASSGDSSGANVLTF. The CDR3 nucleotides are TGTGCCAGCAGTGGGGACAGCTCTGGGGCCAACGTCCTGACTTTC.

This chain uses TRBV28 with TRBJ1-3; D not resolved. This CDR3 region has 14 residues. V was clipped by 6 bases and J by 1 base, with 10 bases between them. Per germline, CDR1 MDHEN and CDR2 SYDVKM. CDR3 loop: CASSYPGSGNTIYF. The CDR3 coding sequence is TGTGCCAGCAGCTACCCGGGGTCTGGAAACACCATATATTTT.

The genes are TRBV3-1 (or the pseudogene TRBV3-2) and TRBJ2-7; TRBD2 matches 13 bases. This CDR3 has 17 amino acids. J gave up 4 bases and V 3 bases, and 9 bases lay outside the gene matches. CDR1 and CDR2 from the germline V gene are LGHDT and YNNKEL (reference sequence). CDR3 nucleotides: TGTGCCAGCAGCCACGGACTAGCGGGAGTGGGCGTTTACGAGCAGTACTTC. Amino acid sequence: CASSHGLAGVGVYEQYF.

This chain links TRBV18 with TRBJ2-5, with 7 nucleotides matching TRBD1. The CDR3 totals 16 residues. Germline V CDR1 and CDR2: KGHSH, LQKENI. V dropped 3 bases and J dropped 1; count of bases not matched to a gene: 8. CDR3 nucleotide sequence: TGTGCCAGCTCACCCAATACAGGGGAGATCCAAGAGACCCAGTACTTC. It is translated as CASSPNTGEIQETQYF.

The rearrangement joins TRBV29-1 to TRBJ2-1; D ambiguous. The germline V gene encodes CDR1 SQVTM and CDR2 ANQGSEA. The CDR3 consists of 12 residues. The ends were cut back, 4 bases at V and 1 base at J, with 5 bases in the middle. The CDR3 here is CSVVLSYNEQFF. The CDR3 DNA reads as TGCAGCGTTGTACTGTCCTACAATGAGCAGTTCTTC.

The chain combines TRBV19 with TRBJ2-5; 7 bases match TRBD2. The trim removed 10 bases at V and 2 bases at J, leaving 16 bases unmatched. This CDR3 has 16 amino acids. CDR1 is LNHDA, CDR2 SQIVND, per germline (reference sequence). CDR3 region: CATESGRASGQETQYF. In DNA, the CDR3 is TGTGCCACAGAATCGGGACGGGCTAGCGGACAAGAGACCCAGTACTTC. Looking up the rest from reference TRBV19 and TRBJ2-5 gives the full variable domain: DGGITQSPKYLFRKEGQNVTLSCEQNLNHDAMYWYRQDPGQGLRLIYYSQIVNDFQKGDIAEGYSVSREKKESFPLTVTSAQKNPTAFYLCATESGRASGQETQYFGPGTRLLVL.

In DNA, the CDR3 is TGCGCCAGCAGCCCCCGAGGGTTCGGCTACACCTTC. This sequence encodes CASSPRGFGYTF. The rearrangement joins TRBV4-1 to TRBJ1-2, with D hard to call. This CDR3 is 12 amino acids long. The germline CDR1 and CDR2 sequences are MGHRA and YSYEKL. V was pared by 4 bases and J by 8 bases, with 11 bases between.

The rearrangement links TRBV28 to TRBJ2-1; maybe TRBD2 (6 bases). The germline V gene has CDR1 MDHEN and CDR2 SYDVKM. V lost 3 bases to trimming and J lost 8 bases, with 17 bases between them. CDR3 length: 15 residues. CDR3 DNA sequence: TGTGCCAGCAGTTTTATTCGGGGCTCGGGGGATGAGCAGTTCTTC. It translates to CASSFIRGSGDEQFF.